The clone carrying this TCR beta chain came up many times. The entry originates in a study of T cells after posttransplantation cyclophosphamide. The germline V gene encodes CDR1 MDHEN and CDR2 SYDVKM. The CDR3 runs to 15 residues. The V and J ends lost 3 bases and 2 bases respectively, with 11 bases between them. Repertoires were generated with immunoSEQ multiplex PCR, while TCRdb's copy carries only in-frame clones and drops some. The data list about 24,000 clones, none observed once; roughly 7.2% falls to the top ten. The chain carries TRBV28 and TRBJ1-5; no definite D call. Input material: PBMCs. The clonotype originates from a woman aged 55-69 years in good health, CMV-negative, and a related stem cell transplant donor. The CDR3 nucleotides are TGTGCCAGCAGTTTGGGCCCCGGGGGCAATCAGCCCCAGCATTTT. Protein product: CASSLGPGGNQPQHF.